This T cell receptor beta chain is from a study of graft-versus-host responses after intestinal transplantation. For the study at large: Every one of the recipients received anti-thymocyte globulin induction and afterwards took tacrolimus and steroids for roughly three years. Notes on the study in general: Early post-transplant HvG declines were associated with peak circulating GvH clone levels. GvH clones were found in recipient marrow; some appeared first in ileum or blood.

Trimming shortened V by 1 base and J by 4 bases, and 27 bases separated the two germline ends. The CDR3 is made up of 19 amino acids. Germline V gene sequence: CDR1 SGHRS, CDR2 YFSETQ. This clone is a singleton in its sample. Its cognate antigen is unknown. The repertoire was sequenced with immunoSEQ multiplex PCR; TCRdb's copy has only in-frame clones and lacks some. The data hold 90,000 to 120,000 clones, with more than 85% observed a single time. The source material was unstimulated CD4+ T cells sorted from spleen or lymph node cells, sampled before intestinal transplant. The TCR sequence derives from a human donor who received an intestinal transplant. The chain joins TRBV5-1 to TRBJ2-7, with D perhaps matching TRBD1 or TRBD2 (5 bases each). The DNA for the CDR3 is TGCGCCAGCAGCTTGTCGGTCAGGGCTAGAAGGGGACCCCTATACGAGCAGTACTTC. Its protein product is CASSLSVRARRGPLYEQYF.